The 9 T cell receptor beta chains below come from one sample, sequenced in a study of CD8+CD57+ T cells in acquired aplastic anemia. Patients sequenced had flow cytometry evidence of CD8+CD57+ cell expansion. Profiles of TCR beta VDJ and CDR3 were generated from a genomic DNA template. In TCRdb, the reads were re-called with MiXCR into one record per CDR3 protein. The table includes about 470,000 distinct CDR3 sequences, about a third detected once. Sample: sorted CD4+, CD8+, or CD8+CD57+ T cells (not recorded which) from PBMCs. The receptors were sampled from a human donor with aplastic anemia.

This clonotype was found many times. The chain joins TRBV6-5 to TRBJ2-7; D not resolved. Germline V lookup: CDR1 MNHEY, CDR2 SVGAGI. Trimming stripped 4 bases from V and 0 bases from J, with 4 bases between. The CDR3 extends over 12 amino acids. CDR3 region: CASSSVSYEQYF. The CDR3, as DNA: TGTGCCAGCAGTTCCGTCTCCTACGAGCAGTACTTC.

This clonotype came up many times. The chain uses TRBV19 and TRBJ1-5, with D perhaps TRBD1 (5 bases). The V and J ends lost 3 bases and 3 bases respectively, with 12 bases between them. In germline, CDR1 is LNHDA, CDR2 SQIVND (reference sequence). CDR3 length equals 15 residues. DNA of the CDR3: TGTGCCAGTAGTATTAAACGGGACTACAATCAGCCCCAGCATTTT. Its translation: CASSIKRDYNQPQHF.

This clonotype turned up a few times. The CDR3 DNA sequence: TGCAGTGCTAAAGGACTAGCGGGCTTCTCCTACAATGAGCAGTTCTTC. Its translation: CSAKGLAGFSYNEQFF. J is TRBJ2-1 and V is TRBV20-1; 11 bases are shared with TRBD2. The CDR3 extends over 16 amino acids. The ends lost 4 bases at V and 0 bases at J; junction bases unmatched: 5. The germline gives CDR1 DFQATT, CDR2 SNEGSKA (reference sequence).

The chain employs TRBV2 and TRBJ1-5, with D possibly being TRBD1 (5 bases). CDR3 length: 14 amino acids. The V end was cut by 6 bases, the J end by 4 bases, with 13 bases between. Germline lookup yields CDR1 SNHLY and CDR2 FYNNEI. The CDR3 here is CASSRPGENQPQHF. CDR3 nucleotide sequence: TGTGCCAGCAGCCGCCCGGGGGAGAATCAGCCCCAGCATTTT. Full variable domain (outside the CDR3, taken from reference TRBV2 and TRBJ1-5): EPEVTQTPSHQVTQMGQEVILRCVPISNHLYFYWYRQILGQKVEFLVSFYNNEISEKSEIFDDQFSVERPDGSNFTLKIRSTKLEDSAMYFCASSRPGENQPQHFGDGTRLSIL.

The sample holds many counts of this clonotype. The chain combines TRBV20-1 with TRBJ2-7, with 8 bases aligning to TRBD2. The germline CDR1 and CDR2 sequences are DFQATT and SNEGSKA (reference sequence). Losses at the gene ends were 5 bases for V and 2 bases for J; bases not matched to a gene: 8. This CDR3 is built from 14 residues. The CDR3 loop reads CSAFPTSATYEQYF. In DNA, the CDR3 is TGCAGTGCTTTCCCGACTAGCGCAACCTACGAGCAGTACTTC.

The chain has TRBV6-1 and TRBJ1-2; D is uncertain. The CDR3 contains 12 residues. Germline V gene sequence: CDR1 MNHNS, CDR2 SASEGT. V was shortened by 6 bases and J by 4 bases, with 9 bases between the two germline ends. CDR3: CASRDRFYGYTF. The CDR3 coding sequence is TGTGCCAGCAGAGATCGGTTCTATGGCTACACCTTC.

This clonotype was detected a few times. The CDR3 DNA is TGTGCCAGCAGTCAGGGCCGTCCGGAGGAGGCCGAAAAACTGTTTTTT. It codes for CASSQGRPEEAEKLFF. This chain links TRBV2 with TRBJ1-4, with D perhaps TRBD1 (5 bases). The CDR3 runs to 16 residues. The ends were cut back, 5 bases at V and 8 bases at J, with 21 bases in the middle. Germline lookup yields CDR1 SNHLY and CDR2 FYNNEI.

With respect to this clonotype: Possible read error: a much larger clone is one base away. As the CDR3 is not closed by the conserved phenylalanine or tryptophan, this likely results from a read error. J is TRBJ2-7 and V is TRBV7-2, with D uncertain. The CDR3 spans 14 residues. Germline CDR1 SGHTA, CDR2 FQGNSA. V lost 1 base and J 0 bases, leaving 7 bases between the germline ends. The CDR3 sequence is CASSLGTVSYEQYL. The CDR3, as DNA: TGTGCCAGCAGCTTAGGCACGGTCTCCTACGAGCAGTACCTC.

This clonotype was seen many times. The CDR3 loop reads CASSPDRGRNGYTF. In nucleotides, the CDR3 is TGTGCCAGTAGCCCGGACAGGGGAAGGAATGGCTACACCTTC. The V and J genes are TRBV19 and TRBJ1-2; 9 bases line up with TRBD1. CDR3 size: 14 residues. Trimming at V came to 6 bases and at J to 6 bases, leaving 8 bases not matched to a gene. Per the germline V gene, CDR1 is LNHDA and CDR2 is SQIVND (reference sequence). The full variable domain, rest sourced from reference TRBV19 and TRBJ1-2, is DGGITQSPKYLFRKEGQNVTLSCEQNLNHDAMYWYRQDPGQGLRLIYYSQIVNDFQKGDIAEGYSVSREKKESFPLTVTSAQKNPTAFYLCASSPDRGRNGYTFGSGTRLTVV.